These 26 T cell receptor beta chains came from one sample sequenced in a study of spatial heterogeneity in lung cancer. Time point: sample taken at primary tumor resection. No cells were sorted before sequencing. The whole RNA sequenced was extracted from tumor, nontumor lung or frozen PBMC. TCRdb re-analysed the 5' RACE reads in MiXCR, keeping a single row per CDR3 protein. The profile shows 45,000 to 55,000 distinct CDR3 sequences, roughly 5% of them singletons. The input for sequencing was PBMCs, taken at surgery. These receptors were collected from a male donor with early-stage non-small cell lung cancer.

This clonotype has at least ten counts. The chain links TRBV4-1 to TRBJ1-5; tentatively, D is TRBD1 (5 bases). CDR1 and CDR2 (germline): MGHRA, YSYEKL. The V and J ends lost 3 bases and 5 bases respectively, with 5 bases between them. CDR3 length equals 12 residues. The CDR3 loop reads CASSQGDQPQHF. As DNA, the CDR3 is TGCGCCAGCAGCCAGGGGGATCAGCCCCAGCATTTT.

This clonotype was recorded at least ten times. The chain uses TRBV7-8 and TRBJ2-1, with 11 bases identical to TRBD2. There are 15 residues in the CDR3. Germline lookup yields CDR1 SGHVS and CDR2 FQNEAQ. The ends lost 5 bases at V and 3 bases at J; junction bases unmatched: 3. The DNA for the CDR3 is TGTGCCAGCAGCCAGACTAGCGGGGACTACAATGAGCAGTTCTTC. It codes for CASSQTSGDYNEQFF.

This clonotype was recorded many times. The chain employs TRBV29-1 and TRBJ1-3, with D possibly being TRBD1 (5 bases). The germline CDR1 and CDR2 sequences are SQVTM and ANQGSEA. V lost 4 bases, J lost 3 bases, and 16 bases lay in between. The length of the CDR3 is 15 residues. The CDR3 reads CSVVDTGIGGNTIYF. DNA for the CDR3: TGCAGCGTTGTCGATACAGGAATCGGTGGAAACACCATATATTTT.

Ten or more counts support this clonotype. The chain is built from TRBV9 and TRBJ2-7; 9 nucleotides match TRBD2. CDR1 and CDR2 (germline): SGDLS, YYNGEE. The CDR3 is made up of 15 amino acids. With V trimmed by 4 bases and J by 4 bases, 9 bases remained unmatched. The chain's CDR3 is CASSPFDSGRYEQYF. CDR3 DNA sequence: TGTGCCAGCAGCCCTTTTGATAGCGGGAGATACGAGCAGTACTTC.

This clonotype has at least ten counts. V usage is TRBV28 and J usage is TRBJ2-3; no firm D call. Germline V gene data show CDR1 as MDHEN and CDR2 as SYDVKM. Trimming stripped 2 bases from V and 6 bases from J, with 6 bases between. The length of the CDR3 is 12 residues. In DNA form, the CDR3 reads TGTGCCAGCAGTTTAAGGCGGGATACGCAGTATTTT. Translated, it gives CASSLRRDTQYF.

In its sample, this clonotype was seen many times. The V and J genes are TRBV12-3 or TRBV12-4 and TRBJ1-5, with D possibly matching TRBD1 (6 bases). V gave up 3 bases and J gave up 6 bases, with 12 bases separating them. CDR3 length: 14 amino acids. CDR3 region: CASSFSGGRQPQHF. The DNA of the CDR3 is TGTGCCAGCAGTTTCTCGGGGGGCCGTCAGCCCCAGCATTTT.

In this sample, this clonotype turned up many times. The CDR3 loop is CASSQDLGYEQYF. The CDR3 DNA reads TGCGCCAGCAGCCAAGATTTAGGATACGAGCAGTACTTC. The V and J genes are TRBV4-3 and TRBJ2-7; D gene ambiguous. Trimming took 0 bases from V and 4 from J, leaving 7 bases between them. The CDR3 consists of 13 residues. Germline V CDR1 and CDR2: LGHNA, YSLEER.

Ten or more counts support this clonotype. The chain joins TRBV20-1 to TRBJ2-1; no clear D. V shed 0 bases and J shed 9 bases, with 12 bases lying between them. The germline CDR1 and CDR2 sequences are DFQATT and SNEGSKA (reference sequence). The CDR3 has 13 residues. The CDR3 loop is CSARDGLSLEQFF. CDR3 DNA: TGCAGTGCTAGAGATGGTCTTAGCCTTGAGCAGTTCTTC.

This clonotype was picked up a small number of times. The chain recombines TRBV29-1 with TRBJ2-3; no firm D call. The length of the CDR3 is 11 residues. CDR1 and CDR2 from the germline V gene are SQVTM and ANQGSEA. With 5 bases removed from V and 5 bases from J, the gap between germline ends came to 8 bases. This CDR3 reads CSVPWGDTQYF. DNA of the CDR3: TGCAGCGTTCCGTGGGGAGATACGCAGTATTTT.

This clonotype was recorded many times. The V call is TRBV10-3, the J call TRBJ2-7; D is uncertain. CDR1 is ENHRY, CDR2 SYGVKD, per germline. The CDR3 spans 11 residues. V was clipped by 3 bases and J by 13 bases, with 13 bases between them. CDR3: CAISDSVGPYF. CDR3 DNA: TGTGCCATCAGTGACTCCGTGGGTCCCTACTTC.

This clonotype was counted at least ten times. The gene calls are TRBV7-9 and TRBJ2-5, with D unclear. The CDR3 length is 13 residues. Trimming removed 0 bases from V and 3 bases from J, with 5 bases in between. The germline gives CDR1 SEHNR, CDR2 FQNEAQ (reference sequence). CDR3 nucleotides: TGTGCCAGCAGCTTAGCGCGTGAAGAGACCCAGTACTTC. Amino acid sequence: CASSLAREETQYF.

This clonotype was recorded a few times. This rearrangement joins TRBV20-1 to TRBJ2-1; 10 bases agree with TRBD2. The CDR3 has 16 amino acids. V lost 6 bases, J lost 6 bases, and 14 bases stayed unmatched. CDR1 and CDR2 from the germline V gene are DFQATT and SNEGSKA (reference sequence). CDR3 nucleotide sequence: TGCAGTGCCCGCGGGATGAGCGGGAGGGCAGGCAATGAGCAGTTCTTC. It encodes CSARGMSGRAGNEQFF.

The chain links TRBV5-4 to TRBJ1-1, with a possible D match to TRBD1 (6 bases). Trimming shortened V by 3 bases and J by 4 bases, and 10 bases separated the two germline ends. This CDR3 spans 13 amino acids. Germline V CDR1 and CDR2: SGHNT, YYREEE (reference sequence). The CDR3 region is CASSSQGITEAFF. CDR3 DNA: TGTGCCAGCAGCTCTCAGGGGATCACTGAAGCTTTCTTT.

This clonotype turned up a few times. This chain uses TRBV5-8 with TRBJ2-1; 9 bases line up with TRBD2. The CDR3 runs to 19 residues. The germline gives CDR1 SGHTS, CDR2 YDEGEE. The V gene end was trimmed by 5 bases and the J gene end by 7 bases; junction bases not matched to a gene: 22. This CDR3 reads CASRERLAARKPFGNEQFF. CDR3 nucleotides: TGTGCCAGCAGGGAACGACTAGCGGCCCGTAAGCCGTTCGGGAATGAGCAGTTCTTC. The variable domain in full, with the rest retrieved from reference TRBV5-8 and TRBJ2-1, is EAGVTQSPTHLIKTRGQQATLRCSPISGHTSVYWYQQALGLGLQFLLWYDEGEERNRGNFPPRFSGRQFPNYSSELNVNALELEDSALYLCASRERLAARKPFGNEQFFGPGTRLTVL.

Many counts were recorded for this clonotype. The rearrangement joins TRBV5-1 to TRBJ1-2; D unclear. Deletions cut 0 bases from V and 7 bases from J, with 16 bases between. The CDR3 contains 15 residues. CDR1 is SGHRS, CDR2 YFSETQ, per germline. The CDR3 nucleotides are TGCGCCAGCAGCTTGGATCAGGTACACGGGAGTGGCTACACCTTC. It yields the protein CASSLDQVHGSGYTF.

This clonotype turned up a few times. V is TRBV30 and J is TRBJ2-1; tentative D call: TRBD1 (5 bases). Germline-derived CDR1 and CDR2 are GTSNPN and SVGIG (reference sequence). The CDR3 sequence is 13 residues long. V was cut by 1 base and J by 5 bases, with 9 bases left in between. CDR3 loop: CAWSGNRNNEQFF. CDR3 nucleotide sequence: TGTGCCTGGAGTGGCAACAGGAACAATGAGCAGTTCTTC.

This clonotype occurred a few times. This chain joins TRBV5-1 and TRBJ2-6, with 9 positions matching TRBD1. Losses at the gene ends were 0 bases for V and 2 bases for J; bases not matched to a gene: 12. CDR1 and CDR2 (germline): SGHRS, YFSETQ. The CDR3 loop spans 20 amino acids. This CDR3 is CASSLAPPGQGGAGANVLTF. The DNA of the CDR3 is TGCGCCAGCAGCTTGGCCCCCCCGGGACAGGGAGGCGCTGGGGCCAACGTCCTGACTTTC. The full variable domain, its missing parts supplied by reference TRBV5-1 and TRBJ2-6, is KAGVTQTPRYLIKTRGQQVTLSCSPISGHRSVSWYQQTPGQGLQFLFEYFSETQRNKGNFPGRFSGRQFSNSRSEMNVSTLELGDSALYLCASSLAPPGQGGAGANVLTFGAGSRLTVL.

Many counts were recorded for this clonotype. The V gene is TRBV6-5, the J gene TRBJ2-1; 14 bases line up with TRBD2. V was pared by 6 bases and J by 8 bases, with 6 bases of the junction left unmatched. Germline V lookup: CDR1 MNHEY, CDR2 SVGAGI. This CDR3 is 15 amino acids long. The DNA for the CDR3 is TGTGCCAGCAGCTTCGGGACTAGCGGGAGCCATGAGCAGTTCTTC. This encodes CASSFGTSGSHEQFF.

The chain uses TRBV12-3 or TRBV12-4 and TRBJ2-3, with 8 bases fitting TRBD1. V shed 6 bases, J shed 5 bases, and the junction held 4 bases outside the gene matches. This CDR3 spans 13 amino acids. CDR3 in amino acids: CASSSDRGDTQYF. CDR3 in DNA: TGTGCCAGCAGCTCAGACAGGGGAGATACGCAGTATTTT.

This clonotype is deemed medium-sized. This chain joins TRBV29-1 and TRBJ2-1; D is perhaps TRBD2 (6 bases). CDR1 SQVTM and CDR2 ANQGSEA come from the germline V gene. V shed 8 bases and J shed 0 bases, with 11 bases lying between them. The length of the CDR3 is 13 residues. The CDR3 DNA is TGCAGCCTAGGACTATCCTCCTACAATGAGCAGTTCTTC. As protein: CSLGLSSYNEQFF.

This clonotype was seen a handful of times. This rearrangement joins TRBV12-3 or TRBV12-4 to TRBJ2-2; D is possibly TRBD1 or TRBD2 (5 bases each). V was cut by 2 bases and J by 5 bases, with 12 bases left in between. This CDR3 is 15 amino acids long. CDR3 sequence: CASSLRGKGTGELFF. The CDR3 region has the DNA TGTGCCAGCAGTTTACGGGGAAAGGGGACCGGGGAGCTGTTTTTT.

The V gene is TRBV27, the J gene TRBJ2-2; TRBD1 matches 7 bases. Germline assignment: CDR1 MNHEY and CDR2 SMNVEV (reference sequence). V shed 5 bases and J 4 bases; nucleotides not matched to a gene: 7. The CDR3 runs 15 residues. CDR3 coding DNA: TGTGCCAGCAGTCCTCGACAGGGCGGCACCGGGGAGCTGTTTTTT. Its translation: CASSPRQGGTGELFF.

This clonotype has a count of ten or more. V usage is TRBV12-3 or TRBV12-4 and J usage is TRBJ2-7; D is ambiguous. Deletions cut 5 bases from V and 3 bases from J, with 11 bases between. The CDR3 has 13 amino acids. CDR3 sequence reads: CASSPSHFYEQYF. CDR3 nucleotide sequence: TGTGCCAGCAGTCCGTCACACTTCTACGAGCAGTACTTC.

This clonotype was seen at least ten times. J is TRBJ2-6 and V is TRBV28, with D unclear. Germline V gene data show CDR1 as MDHEN and CDR2 as SYDVKM. With 3 bases removed from V and 0 bases from J, the gap between germline ends came to 18 bases. This CDR3 contains 19 residues. Here the CDR3 reads CASSFIFSGPGSGANVLTF. CDR3 DNA sequence: TGTGCCAGCAGTTTTATTTTCTCCGGACCCGGCTCTGGGGCCAACGTCCTGACTTTC.

In its sample, this clonotype was seen many times. The chain uses TRBV5-6 and TRBJ2-1; 13 nucleotides line up with TRBD2. The CDR3 extends over 15 amino acids. V was clipped by 6 bases and J by 7 bases; unmatched bases: 7. In germline, CDR1 is SGHDT, CDR2 YYEEEE. The CDR3 bases are TGTGCCAGCAACCCCGGGACTAGCGGGAATAATGAGCAGTTCTTC. Translation: CASNPGTSGNNEQFF. The whole variable domain, remainder taken from reference TRBV5-6 and TRBJ2-1, is DAGVTQSPTHLIKTRGQQVTLRCSPKSGHDTVSWYQQALGQGPQFIFQYYEEEERQRGNFPDRFSGHQFPNYSSELNVNALLLGDSALYLCASNPGTSGNNEQFFGPGTRLTVL.

This clonotype was seen many times. The CDR3 loop reads CAISESGTGNTGELFF. The CDR3, as DNA: TGTGCCATCAGTGAGTCCGGGACAGGCAACACCGGGGAGCTGTTTTTT. V and J are TRBV10-3 and TRBJ2-2; the match to TRBD1 covers 8 bases. There are 16 residues in the CDR3. The germline gives CDR1 ENHRY, CDR2 SYGVKD. Losses at the gene ends were 0 bases for V and 2 bases for J; bases not matched to a gene: 2.